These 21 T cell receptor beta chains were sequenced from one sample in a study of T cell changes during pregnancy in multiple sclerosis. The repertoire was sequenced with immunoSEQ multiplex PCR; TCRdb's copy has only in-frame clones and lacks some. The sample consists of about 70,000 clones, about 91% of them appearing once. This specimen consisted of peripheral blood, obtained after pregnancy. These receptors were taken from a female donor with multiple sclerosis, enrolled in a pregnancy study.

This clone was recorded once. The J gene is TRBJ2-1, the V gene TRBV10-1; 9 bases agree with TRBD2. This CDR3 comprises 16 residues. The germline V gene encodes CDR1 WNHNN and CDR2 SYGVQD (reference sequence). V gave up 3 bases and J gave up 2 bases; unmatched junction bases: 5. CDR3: CASSERGLAPYNEQFF. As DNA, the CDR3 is TGCGCCAGCAGTGAAAGGGGACTAGCCCCCTACAATGAGCAGTTCTTC.

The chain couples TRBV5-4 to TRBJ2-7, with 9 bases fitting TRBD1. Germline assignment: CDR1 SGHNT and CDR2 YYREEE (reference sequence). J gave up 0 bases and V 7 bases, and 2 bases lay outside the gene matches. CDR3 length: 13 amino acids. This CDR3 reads CASPGQGSYEQYF. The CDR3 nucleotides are TGTGCCAGCCCGGGACAGGGCTCCTACGAGCAGTACTTC. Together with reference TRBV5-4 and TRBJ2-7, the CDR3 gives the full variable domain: ETGVTQSPTHLIKTRGQQVTLRCSSQSGHNTVSWYQQALGQGPQFIFQYYREEENGRGNFPPRFSGLQFPNYSSELNVNALELDDSALYLCASPGQGSYEQYFGPGTRLTVT.

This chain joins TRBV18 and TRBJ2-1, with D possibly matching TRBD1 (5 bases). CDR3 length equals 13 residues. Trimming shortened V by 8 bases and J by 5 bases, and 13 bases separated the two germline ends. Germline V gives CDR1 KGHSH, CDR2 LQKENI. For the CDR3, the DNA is TGTGCCAGCCGAAATACAGGAGACAATGAGCAGTTCTTC. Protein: CASRNTGDNEQFF.

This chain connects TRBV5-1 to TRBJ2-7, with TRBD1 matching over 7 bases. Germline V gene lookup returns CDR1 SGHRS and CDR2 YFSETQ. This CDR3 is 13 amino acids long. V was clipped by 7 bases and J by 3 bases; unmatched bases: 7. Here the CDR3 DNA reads TGCGCCAGCCGGGACAGTAGGTTCTACGAGCAGTACTTC. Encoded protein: CASRDSRFYEQYF.

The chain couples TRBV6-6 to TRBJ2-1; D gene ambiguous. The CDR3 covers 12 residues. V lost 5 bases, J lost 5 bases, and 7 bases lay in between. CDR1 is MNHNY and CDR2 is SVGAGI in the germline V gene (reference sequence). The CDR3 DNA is TGTGCCAGCAGTCCGACAAACAATGAGCAGTTCTTC. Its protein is CASSPTNNEQFF.

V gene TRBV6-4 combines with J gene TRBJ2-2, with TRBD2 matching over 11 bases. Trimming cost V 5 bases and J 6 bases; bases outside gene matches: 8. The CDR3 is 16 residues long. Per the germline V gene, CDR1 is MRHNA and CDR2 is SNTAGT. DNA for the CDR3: TGTGCCAGCAGTCAACTAGCGGGAGTAGGGGCCGGGGAGCTGTTTTTT. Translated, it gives CASSQLAGVGAGELFF.

The CDR3 sequence: CASKREGSYEQYF. The CDR3 DNA sequence: TGTGCCAGCAAAAGGGAGGGCTCCTACGAGCAGTACTTC. This rearrangement joins TRBV27 to TRBJ2-7, with TRBD2 matching 7 bases. Trimming took 7 bases from V and 0 from J; bases not matched to a gene: 3. The CDR3 spans 13 residues. Germline V gene lookup returns CDR1 MNHEY and CDR2 SMNVEV (reference sequence).

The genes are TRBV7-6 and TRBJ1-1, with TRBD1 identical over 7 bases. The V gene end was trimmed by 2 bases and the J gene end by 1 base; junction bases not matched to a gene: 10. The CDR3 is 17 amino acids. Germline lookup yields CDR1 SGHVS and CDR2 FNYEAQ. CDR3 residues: CASSLPYHRGPNTEAFF. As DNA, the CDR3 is TGTGCCAGCAGCTTACCCTATCACAGGGGACCGAACACTGAAGCTTTCTTT.

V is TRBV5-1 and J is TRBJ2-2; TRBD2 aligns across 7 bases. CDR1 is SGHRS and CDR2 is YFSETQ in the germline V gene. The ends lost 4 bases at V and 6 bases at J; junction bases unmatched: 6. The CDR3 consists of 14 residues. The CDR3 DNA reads TGCGCCAGCAGCCCGAGCGGGACCGCCGGGGAGCTGTTTTTT. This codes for CASSPSGTAGELFF.

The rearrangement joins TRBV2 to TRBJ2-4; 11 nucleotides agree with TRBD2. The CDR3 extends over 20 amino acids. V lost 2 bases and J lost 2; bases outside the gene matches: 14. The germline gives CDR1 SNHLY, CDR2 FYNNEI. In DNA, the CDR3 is TGTGCCAGCAGTGAAAGGGGAGACCAACTAGCGGGAGTACCCAAAAACATTCAGTACTTC. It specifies CASSERGDQLAGVPKNIQYF.

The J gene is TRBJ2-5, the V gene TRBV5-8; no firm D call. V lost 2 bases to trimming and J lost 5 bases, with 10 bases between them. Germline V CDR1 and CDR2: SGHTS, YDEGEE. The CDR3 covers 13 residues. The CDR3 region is CASSFDERETQYF. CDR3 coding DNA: TGTGCCAGCAGCTTTGATGAGAGGGAGACCCAGTACTTC.

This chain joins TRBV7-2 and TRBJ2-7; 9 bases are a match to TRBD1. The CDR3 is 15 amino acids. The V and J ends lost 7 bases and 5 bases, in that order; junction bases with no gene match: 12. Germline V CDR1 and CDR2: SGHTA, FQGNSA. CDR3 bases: TGTGCCAGCACCCTTTTGGGGGACAGGGACCACGAGCAGTACTTC. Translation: CASTLLGDRDHEQYF.

The CDR3 region has the DNA TGTGCCAGCAGCTTAGGCGGCGCCCAAGAGACCCAGTACTTC. It translates to CASSLGGAQETQYF. The chain joins TRBV7-8 to TRBJ2-5; D uncertain. The CDR3 consists of 14 residues. V dropped 1 base and J dropped 1 base, with 7 bases sitting between them. Germline V gene lookup returns CDR1 SGHVS and CDR2 FQNEAQ.

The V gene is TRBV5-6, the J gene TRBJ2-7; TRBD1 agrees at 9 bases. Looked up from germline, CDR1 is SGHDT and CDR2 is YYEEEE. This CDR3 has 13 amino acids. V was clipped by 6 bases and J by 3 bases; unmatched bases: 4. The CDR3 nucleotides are TGTGCCAGCACCCGGACAGGGGACTACGAGCAGTACTTC. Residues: CASTRTGDYEQYF.

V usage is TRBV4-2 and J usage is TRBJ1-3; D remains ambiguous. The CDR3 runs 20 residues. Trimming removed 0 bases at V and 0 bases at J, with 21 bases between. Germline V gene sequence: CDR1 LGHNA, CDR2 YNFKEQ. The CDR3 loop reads CASSQEYPSLKASSGNTIYF. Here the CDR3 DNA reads TGTGCCAGCAGCCAAGAATATCCCTCCTTGAAAGCGTCCTCTGGAAACACCATATATTTT.

The CDR3 coding sequence is TGCGCCAGCAGCCCAATCGGGATCGGGGGAAGCTCCTACGAGCAGTACTTC. As protein: CASSPIGIGGSSYEQYF. J is TRBJ2-7 and V is TRBV4-1, with D possibly being TRBD2 (6 bases). In germline, CDR1 is MGHRA, CDR2 YSYEKL. Trimming took off 4 bases at V and 0 bases at J, with 19 bases between the two ends. This CDR3 spans 17 amino acids.

The CDR3 DNA is TGTGCCAGCAGCCGCGGGGGCACGAATAATGAAAAACTGTTTTTT. It codes for CASSRGGTNNEKLFF. The gene calls are TRBV5-5 and TRBJ1-4, with a possible D match to TRBD1 (6 bases). Germline values: CDR1 SGHKS, CDR2 YYEKEE (reference sequence). The V end lost 4 bases, the J end lost 4 bases, and 14 bases lay between the germline ends. CDR3 length equals 15 residues.

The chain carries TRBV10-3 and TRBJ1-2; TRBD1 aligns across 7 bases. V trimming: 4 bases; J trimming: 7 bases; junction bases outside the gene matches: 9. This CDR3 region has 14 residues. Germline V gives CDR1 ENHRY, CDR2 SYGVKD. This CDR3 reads CAISGGVQGSGYTF. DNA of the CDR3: TGTGCCATCAGTGGGGGCGTACAGGGGTCTGGCTACACCTTC.

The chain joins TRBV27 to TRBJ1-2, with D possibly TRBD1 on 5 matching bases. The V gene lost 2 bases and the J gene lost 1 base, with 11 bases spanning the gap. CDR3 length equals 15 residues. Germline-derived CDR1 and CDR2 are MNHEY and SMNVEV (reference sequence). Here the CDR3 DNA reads TGTGCCAGCAGTTTAGGCAGGGCCTTTAACTATGGCTACACCTTC. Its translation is CASSLGRAFNYGYTF.

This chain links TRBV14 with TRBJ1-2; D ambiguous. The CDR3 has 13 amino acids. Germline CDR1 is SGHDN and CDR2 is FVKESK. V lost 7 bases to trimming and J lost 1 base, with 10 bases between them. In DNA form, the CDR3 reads TGTGCCAGCACAAAAGGAGTTAACTATGGCTACACCTTC. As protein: CASTKGVNYGYTF. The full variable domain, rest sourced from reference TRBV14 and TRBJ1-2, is EAGVTQFPSHSVIEKGQTVTLRCDPISGHDNLYWYRRVMGKEIKFLLHFVKESKQDESGMPNNRFLAERTGGTYSTLKVQPAELEDSGVYFCASTKGVNYGYTFGSGTRLTVV.

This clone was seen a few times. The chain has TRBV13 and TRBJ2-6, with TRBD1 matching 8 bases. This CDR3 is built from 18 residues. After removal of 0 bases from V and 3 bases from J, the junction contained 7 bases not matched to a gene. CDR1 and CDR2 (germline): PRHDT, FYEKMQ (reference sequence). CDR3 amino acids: CASSLGQGARGGANVLTF. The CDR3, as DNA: TGTGCCAGCAGCTTAGGGCAGGGGGCGAGAGGTGGGGCCAACGTCCTGACTTTC.